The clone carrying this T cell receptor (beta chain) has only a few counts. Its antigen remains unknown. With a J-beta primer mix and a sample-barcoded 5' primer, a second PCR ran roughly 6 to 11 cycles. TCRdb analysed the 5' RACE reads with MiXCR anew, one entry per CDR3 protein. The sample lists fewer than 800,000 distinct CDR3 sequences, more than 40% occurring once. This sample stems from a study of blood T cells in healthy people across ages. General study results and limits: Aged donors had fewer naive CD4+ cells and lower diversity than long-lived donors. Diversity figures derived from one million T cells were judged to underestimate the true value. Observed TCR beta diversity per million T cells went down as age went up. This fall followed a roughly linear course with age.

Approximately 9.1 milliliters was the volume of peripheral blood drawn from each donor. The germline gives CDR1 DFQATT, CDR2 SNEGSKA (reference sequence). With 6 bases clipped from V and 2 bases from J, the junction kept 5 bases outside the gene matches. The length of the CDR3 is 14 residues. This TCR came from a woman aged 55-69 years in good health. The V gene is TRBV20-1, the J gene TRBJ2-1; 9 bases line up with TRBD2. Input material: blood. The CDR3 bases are TGCAGTGCCCTAGCGGGAAAGACCTACAATGAGCAGTTCTTC. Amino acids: CSALAGKTYNEQFF.